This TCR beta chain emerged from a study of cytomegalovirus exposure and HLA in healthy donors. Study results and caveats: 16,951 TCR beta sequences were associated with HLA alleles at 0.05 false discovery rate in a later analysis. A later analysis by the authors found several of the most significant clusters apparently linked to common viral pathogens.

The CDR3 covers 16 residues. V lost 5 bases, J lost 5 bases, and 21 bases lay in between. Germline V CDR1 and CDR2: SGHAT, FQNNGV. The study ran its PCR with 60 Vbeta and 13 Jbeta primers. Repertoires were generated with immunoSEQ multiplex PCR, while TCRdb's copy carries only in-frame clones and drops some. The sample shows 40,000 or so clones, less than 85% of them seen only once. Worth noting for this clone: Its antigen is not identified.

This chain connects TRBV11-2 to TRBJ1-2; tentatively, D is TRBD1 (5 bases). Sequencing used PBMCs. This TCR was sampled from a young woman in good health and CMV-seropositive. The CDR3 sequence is CASSTRFGGGPYGYTF. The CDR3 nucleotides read TGTGCCAGCAGCACTCGGTTCGGGGGTGGCCCTTATGGCTACACCTTC.